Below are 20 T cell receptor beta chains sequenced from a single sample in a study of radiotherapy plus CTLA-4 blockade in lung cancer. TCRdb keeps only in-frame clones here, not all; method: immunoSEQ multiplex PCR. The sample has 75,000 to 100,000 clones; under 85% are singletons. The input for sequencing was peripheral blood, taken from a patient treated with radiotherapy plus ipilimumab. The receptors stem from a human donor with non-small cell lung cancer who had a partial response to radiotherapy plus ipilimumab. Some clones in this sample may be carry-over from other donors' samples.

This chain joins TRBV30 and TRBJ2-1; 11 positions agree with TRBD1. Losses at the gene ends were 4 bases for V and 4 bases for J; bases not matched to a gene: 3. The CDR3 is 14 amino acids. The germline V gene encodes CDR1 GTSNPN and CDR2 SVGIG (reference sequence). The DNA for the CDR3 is TGTGCCTGGAAGCGGGACAGGGGGTACAATGAGCAGTTCTTC. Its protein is CAWKRDRGYNEQFF.

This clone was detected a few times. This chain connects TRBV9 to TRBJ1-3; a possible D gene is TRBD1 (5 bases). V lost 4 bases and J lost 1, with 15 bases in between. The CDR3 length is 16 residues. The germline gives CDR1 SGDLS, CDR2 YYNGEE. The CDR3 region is CASSYNAPGSGNTIYF. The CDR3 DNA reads TGTGCCAGCAGCTACAACGCCCCAGGGTCTGGAAACACCATATATTTT.

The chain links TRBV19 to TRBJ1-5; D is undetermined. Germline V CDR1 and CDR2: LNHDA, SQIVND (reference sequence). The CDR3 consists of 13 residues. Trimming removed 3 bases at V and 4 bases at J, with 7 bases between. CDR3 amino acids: CASSIGTNQPQHF. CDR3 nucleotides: TGTGCCAGTAGTATTGGTACTAATCAGCCCCAGCATTTT.

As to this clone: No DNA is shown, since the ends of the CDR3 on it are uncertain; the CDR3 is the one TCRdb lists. CDR3 region: CSPFGPGKSREQYF. This sequence joins TRBV29-1 and TRBJ2-7; no DNA check was done on the table's D call, TRBD1. Germline V gene sequence: CDR1 SQVTM, CDR2 ANQGSEA. The CDR3 is 14 residues long, ends included.

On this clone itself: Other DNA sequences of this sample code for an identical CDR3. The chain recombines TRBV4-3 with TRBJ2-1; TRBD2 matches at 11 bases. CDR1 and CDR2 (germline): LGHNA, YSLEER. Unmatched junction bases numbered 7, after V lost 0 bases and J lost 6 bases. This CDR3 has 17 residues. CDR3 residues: CASSQDPPSGGSNEQFF. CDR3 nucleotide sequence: TGCGCCAGCAGCCAAGATCCCCCTAGCGGGGGGAGCAATGAGCAGTTCTTC.

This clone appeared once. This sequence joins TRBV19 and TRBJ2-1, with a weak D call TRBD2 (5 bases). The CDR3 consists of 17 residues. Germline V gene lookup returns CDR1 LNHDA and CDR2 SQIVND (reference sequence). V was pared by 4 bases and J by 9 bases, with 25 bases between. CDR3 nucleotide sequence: TGTGCCAGTAGTACCGCTCCCACAACTAGTTTAAGCGGTGAGCAGTTCTTC. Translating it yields CASSTAPTTSLSGEQFF.

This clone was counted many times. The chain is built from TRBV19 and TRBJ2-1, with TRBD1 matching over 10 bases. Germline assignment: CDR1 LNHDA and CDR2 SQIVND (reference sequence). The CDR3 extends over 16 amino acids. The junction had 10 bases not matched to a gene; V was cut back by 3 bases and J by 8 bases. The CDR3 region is CASSIVTGGAWDEQFF. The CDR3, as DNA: TGTGCCAGTAGTATTGTGACAGGGGGCGCCTGGGATGAGCAGTTCTTC.

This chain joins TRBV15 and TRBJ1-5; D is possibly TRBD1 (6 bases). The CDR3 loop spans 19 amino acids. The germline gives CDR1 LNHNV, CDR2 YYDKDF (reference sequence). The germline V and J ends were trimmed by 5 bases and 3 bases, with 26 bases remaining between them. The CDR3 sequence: CATSQIRPGGGGYNQPQHF. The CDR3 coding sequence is TGTGCCACCAGCCAAATACGACCGGGGGGCGGCGGTTACAATCAGCCCCAGCATTTT. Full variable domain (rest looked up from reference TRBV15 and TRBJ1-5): DAMVIQNPRYQVTQFGKPVTLSCSQTLNHNVMYWYQQKSSQAPKLLFHYYDKDFNNEADTPDNFQSRRPNTSFCFLDIRSPGLGDTAMYLCATSQIRPGGGGYNQPQHFGDGTRLSIL.

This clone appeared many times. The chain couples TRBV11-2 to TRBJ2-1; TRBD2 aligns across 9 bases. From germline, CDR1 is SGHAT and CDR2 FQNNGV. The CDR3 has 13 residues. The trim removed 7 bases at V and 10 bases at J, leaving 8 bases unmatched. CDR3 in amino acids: CASNSWSGREQFF. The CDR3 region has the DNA TGTGCCAGCAACTCCTGGAGCGGGAGGGAGCAGTTCTTC.

The CDR3 is CASSLSDRVIPQYF. DNA of the CDR3: TGTGCCAGCAGTTTATCGGACAGGGTGATCCCCCAGTACTTC. The V and J genes are TRBV27 and TRBJ2-7; 8 bases line up with TRBD1. CDR1 MNHEY and CDR2 SMNVEV come from the germline V gene (reference sequence). With 0 bases clipped from V and 10 bases from J, the junction kept 8 bases outside the gene matches. There are 14 residues in the CDR3.

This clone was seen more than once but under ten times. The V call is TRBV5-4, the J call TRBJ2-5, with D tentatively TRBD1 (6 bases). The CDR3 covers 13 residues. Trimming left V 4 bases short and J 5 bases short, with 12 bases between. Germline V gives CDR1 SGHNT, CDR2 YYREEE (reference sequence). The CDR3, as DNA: TGTGCCAGCAGCCCGACGAGGGGGGAGACCCAGTACTTC. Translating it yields CASSPTRGETQYF.

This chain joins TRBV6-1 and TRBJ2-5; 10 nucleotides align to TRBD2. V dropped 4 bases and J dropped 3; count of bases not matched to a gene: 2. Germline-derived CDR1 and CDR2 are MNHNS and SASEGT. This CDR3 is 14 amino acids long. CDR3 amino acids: CASSASGGEETQYF. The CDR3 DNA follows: TGTGCCAGCAGTGCTAGCGGGGGTGAAGAGACCCAGTACTTC.

Here the CDR3 reads CASSRGTRSYEQYF. Written as DNA, the CDR3 is TGTGCCAGCTCCCGGGGGACTCGATCCTACGAGCAGTACTTC. This chain joins TRBV6-6 and TRBJ2-7; a weak D match, TRBD2 (6 bases). The V gene's germline CDR1 is MNHNY and CDR2 SVGAGI (reference sequence). The CDR3 spans 14 residues. The V end was cut by 8 bases, the J end by 1 base, with 15 bases between.

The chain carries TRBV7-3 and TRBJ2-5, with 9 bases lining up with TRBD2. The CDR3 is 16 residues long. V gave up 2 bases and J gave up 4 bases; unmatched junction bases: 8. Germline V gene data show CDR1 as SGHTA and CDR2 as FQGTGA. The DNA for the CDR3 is TGTGCCAGCAGCTTATCTAGCGGGGTAGGCGGAGAGACCCAGTACTTC. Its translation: CASSLSSGVGGETQYF. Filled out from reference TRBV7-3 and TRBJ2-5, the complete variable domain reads GAGVSQTPSNKVTEKGKYVELRCDPISGHTALYWYRQSLGQGPEFLIYFQGTGAADDSGLPNDRFFAVRPEGSVSTLKIQRTERGDSAVYLCASSLSSGVGGETQYFGPGTRLLVL.

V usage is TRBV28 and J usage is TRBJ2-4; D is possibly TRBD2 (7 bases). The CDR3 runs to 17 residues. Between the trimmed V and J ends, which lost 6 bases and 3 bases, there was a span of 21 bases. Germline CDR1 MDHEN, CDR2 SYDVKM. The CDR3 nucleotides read TGTGCCAGCAGGCGCCCTCCGGGGGGCCGTGACAAAAACATTCAGTACTTC. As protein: CASRRPPGGRDKNIQYF.

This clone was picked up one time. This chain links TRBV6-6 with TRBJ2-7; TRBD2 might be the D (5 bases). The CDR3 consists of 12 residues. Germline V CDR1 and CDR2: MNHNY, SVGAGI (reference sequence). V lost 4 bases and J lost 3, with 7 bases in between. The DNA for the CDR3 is TGTGCCAGCAGTTCTCGGGGCTACGAGCAGTACTTC. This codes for CASSSRGYEQYF.

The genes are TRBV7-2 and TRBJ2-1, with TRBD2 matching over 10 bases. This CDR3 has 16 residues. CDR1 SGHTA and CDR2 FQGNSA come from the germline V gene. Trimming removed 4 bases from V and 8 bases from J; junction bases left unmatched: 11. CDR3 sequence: CASSSEREGFSDEQFF. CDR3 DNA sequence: TGTGCCAGCAGCTCCGAGCGGGAGGGGTTCTCCGATGAGCAGTTCTTC.

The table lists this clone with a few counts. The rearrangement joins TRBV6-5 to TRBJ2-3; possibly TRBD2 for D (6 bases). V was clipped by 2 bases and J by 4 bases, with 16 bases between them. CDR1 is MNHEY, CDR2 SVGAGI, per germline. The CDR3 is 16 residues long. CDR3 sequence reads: CASSYGAGFRPDTQYF. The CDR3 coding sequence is TGTGCCAGCAGTTACGGCGCGGGATTCAGACCAGATACGCAGTATTTT.

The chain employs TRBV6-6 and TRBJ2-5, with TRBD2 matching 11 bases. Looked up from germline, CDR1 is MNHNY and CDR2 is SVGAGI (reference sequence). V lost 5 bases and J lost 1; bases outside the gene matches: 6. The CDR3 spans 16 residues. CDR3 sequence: CASSPLAGGPQETQYF. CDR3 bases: TGTGCCAGCAGTCCCCTAGCGGGAGGTCCCCAAGAGACCCAGTACTTC.

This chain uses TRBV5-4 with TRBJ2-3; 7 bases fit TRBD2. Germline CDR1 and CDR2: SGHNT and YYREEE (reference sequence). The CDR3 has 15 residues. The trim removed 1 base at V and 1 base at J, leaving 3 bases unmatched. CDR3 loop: CASSLRGRGTDTQYF. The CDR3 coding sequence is TGTGCCAGCAGCTTGCGCGGGAGAGGCACAGATACGCAGTATTTT.